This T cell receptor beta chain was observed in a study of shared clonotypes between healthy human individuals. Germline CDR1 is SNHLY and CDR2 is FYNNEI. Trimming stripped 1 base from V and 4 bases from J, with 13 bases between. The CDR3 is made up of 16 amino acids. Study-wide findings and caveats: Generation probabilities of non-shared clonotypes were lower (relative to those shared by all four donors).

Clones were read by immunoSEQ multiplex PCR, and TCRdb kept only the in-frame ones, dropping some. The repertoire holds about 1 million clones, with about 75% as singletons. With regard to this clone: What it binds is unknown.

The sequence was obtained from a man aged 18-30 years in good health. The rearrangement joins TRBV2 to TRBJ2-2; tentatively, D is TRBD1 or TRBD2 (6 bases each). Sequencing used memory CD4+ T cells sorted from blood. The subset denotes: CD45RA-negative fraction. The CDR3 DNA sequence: TGTGCCAGCAGTGAAGGGAAGGGGGGTTTCACCGGGGAGCTGTTTTTT. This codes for CASSEGKGGFTGELFF. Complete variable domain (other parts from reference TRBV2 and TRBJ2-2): EPEVTQTPSHQVTQMGQEVILRCVPISNHLYFYWYRQILGQKVEFLVSFYNNEISEKSEIFDDQFSVERPDGSNFTLKIRSTKLEDSAMYFCASSEGKGGFTGELFFGEGSRLTVL.